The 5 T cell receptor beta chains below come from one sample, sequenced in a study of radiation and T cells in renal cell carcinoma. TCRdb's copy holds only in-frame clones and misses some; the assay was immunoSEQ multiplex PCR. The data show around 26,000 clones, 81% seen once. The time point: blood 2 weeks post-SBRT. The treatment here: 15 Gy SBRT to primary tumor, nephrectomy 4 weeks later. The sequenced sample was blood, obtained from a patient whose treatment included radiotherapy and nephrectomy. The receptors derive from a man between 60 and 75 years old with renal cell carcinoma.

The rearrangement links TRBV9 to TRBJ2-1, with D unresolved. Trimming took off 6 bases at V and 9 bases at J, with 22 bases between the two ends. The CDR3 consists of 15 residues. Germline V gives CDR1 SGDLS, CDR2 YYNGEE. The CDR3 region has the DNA TGTGCCAGCACCCCCACCCTTGTCGGCTCTGCTGAGCAGTTCTTC. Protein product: CASTPTLVGSAEQFF.

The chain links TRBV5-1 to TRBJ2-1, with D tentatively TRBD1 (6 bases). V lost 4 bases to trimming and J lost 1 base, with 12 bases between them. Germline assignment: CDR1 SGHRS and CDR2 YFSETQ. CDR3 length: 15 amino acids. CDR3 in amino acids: CASSGLQGSYNEQFF. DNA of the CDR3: TGCGCCAGCAGCGGCCTCCAGGGGTCCTACAATGAGCAGTTCTTC.

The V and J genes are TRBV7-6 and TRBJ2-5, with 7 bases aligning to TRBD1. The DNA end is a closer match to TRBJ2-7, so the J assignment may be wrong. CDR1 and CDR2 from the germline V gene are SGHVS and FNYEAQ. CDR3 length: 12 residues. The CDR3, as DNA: TGTGCCAGCAGTGGGACAGACTACGAGCAGTACTTC. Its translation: CASSGTDYEQYF.

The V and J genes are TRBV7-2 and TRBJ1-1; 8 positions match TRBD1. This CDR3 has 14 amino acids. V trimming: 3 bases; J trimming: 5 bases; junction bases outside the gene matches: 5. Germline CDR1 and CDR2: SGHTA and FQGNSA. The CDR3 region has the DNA TGTGCCAGCAGCTTCCCCAGGGGGCATACTGAAGCTTTCTTT. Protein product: CASSFPRGHTEAFF.

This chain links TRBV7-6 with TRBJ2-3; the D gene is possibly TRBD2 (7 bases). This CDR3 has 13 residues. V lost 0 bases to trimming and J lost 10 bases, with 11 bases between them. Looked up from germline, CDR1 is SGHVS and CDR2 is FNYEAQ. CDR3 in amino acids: CASSLAGEGAQYF. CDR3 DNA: TGTGCCAGCAGCTTAGCGGGGGAGGGGGCGCAGTATTTT.